This T cell receptor beta chain was obtained from a study of blood T cell repertoires in COVID-19. At the level of the study: Acute and convalescent COVID-19 samples came from the United States, Italy and Spain. The cDNA or gDNA used as material had been derived from T cells, B-cell-depleted T cells, or PBMCs.

CDR1 is GTSNPN and CDR2 is SVGIG in the germline V gene (reference sequence). The J segment lost 13 bases and the V segment lost 7 bases, leaving 5 bases of the junction unmatched. The CDR3 is made up of 11 amino acids. Original processing notes: Amplified reference gene primers provided the basis for estimating nucleated cell counts. Sequencing used immunoSEQ multiplex PCR; TCRdb keeps in-frame clones, though not all of them. D and trimming were read from the DNA, whereas the V and J calls and clone size are those reported in that table. The data show approximately 460,000 clones, roughly 87% seen once. Seattle's cohort entered during active infection and was followed longitudinally.

Sequences were obtained from peripheral blood. The receptor's source is a man in his late teens or twenties with COVID-19, enrolled during active disease. V gene TRBV30 combines with J gene TRBJ2-1, with 12 nucleotides matching TRBD2. CDR3 loop: CASGLAGLQFF. The CDR3 nucleotides read TGTGCCTCGGGACTAGCGGGCCTTCAGTTCTTC.